This passage covers 29 T cell receptor beta chains from one sample sequenced in a study of blood T cell repertoires in COVID-19. The protocol was immunoSEQ multiplex PCR, while the TCRdb copy is restricted to in-frame clones and leaves out a portion. This sample has around 200,000 clones, with more than 70% found just once. Sequenced input: PBMCs or T cells enriched from blood (not recorded which). The receptors shown here come from a man between 35 and 55 years old with acute COVID-19.

The chain uses TRBV28 and TRBJ2-5, with D possibly TRBD2 on 6 matching bases. With 4 bases removed from V and 4 bases from J, the gap between germline ends came to 13 bases. Germline V gene lookup returns CDR1 MDHEN and CDR2 SYDVKM. CDR3 length: 14 residues. This CDR3 is CASSSQGLPETQYF. CDR3 coding DNA: TGTGCCAGCAGTTCTCAGGGACTGCCAGAGACCCAGTACTTC.

In its sample, this clone was seen once. V is TRBV6-4 and J is TRBJ1-5; 9 nucleotides line up with TRBD1. CDR3 length equals 13 residues. With V trimmed by 6 bases and J by 7 bases, 4 bases remained unmatched. Germline CDR1 is MRHNA and CDR2 is SNTAGT. Here the CDR3 DNA reads TGTGCCAGCAGCCGGGACAGGGAGCAGCCCCAGCATTTT. This encodes CASSRDREQPQHF.

The chain has TRBV7-8 and TRBJ2-1; D gene ambiguous. The CDR3 has 17 residues. With 2 bases removed from V and 0 bases from J, the gap between germline ends came to 14 bases. CDR1 and CDR2 (germline): SGHVS, FQNEAQ. The CDR3 DNA is TGTGCCAGCAGCTTACGAGCAGGTGGCAGCTCCTACAATGAGCAGTTCTTC. Amino acids: CASSLRAGGSSYNEQFF.

This rearrangement joins TRBV24-1 to TRBJ2-1; D not certain. Germline values: CDR1 KGHDR, CDR2 SFDVKD. V lost 5 bases to trimming and J lost 0 bases, with 13 bases between them. The CDR3 runs 16 residues. This chain's CDR3 is CATSGGQSSSYNEQFF. The CDR3 nucleotides read TGTGCCACCAGTGGTGGGCAATCGAGCTCCTACAATGAGCAGTTCTTC.

The chain uses TRBV19 and TRBJ2-7, with 8 nucleotides matching TRBD1. The germline V gene has CDR1 LNHDA and CDR2 SQIVND (reference sequence). Losses at the gene ends were 5 bases for V and 10 bases for J; bases not matched to a gene: 10. The CDR3 has 13 residues. The CDR3 coding sequence is TGTGCCAGTAGTCTCTGGACAGGGTCCGACCAGTACTTC. It codes for CASSLWTGSDQYF.

The chain is built from TRBV9 and TRBJ1-2; D is unresolved. CDR1 is SGDLS and CDR2 is YYNGEE in the germline V gene. The CDR3 extends over 13 amino acids. V lost 3 bases and J lost 8, with 14 bases in between. The CDR3 loop is CASSGASIEGYTF. CDR3 DNA sequence: TGTGCCAGCAGCGGGGCGAGTATAGAAGGCTACACCTTC.

This clone was seen a single time. The CDR3 DNA reads TGTGCCAGCAGCTTCCGACAGGGTATGTACGAGCAGTACTTC. It encodes CASSFRQGMYEQYF. This chain links TRBV7-6 with TRBJ2-7; 7 bases match TRBD1. Unmatched junction bases numbered 6, after V lost 3 bases and J lost 4 bases. CDR1 is SGHVS and CDR2 is FNYEAQ in the germline V gene. This CDR3 spans 14 amino acids.

The gene calls are TRBV27 and TRBJ1-1; 7 nucleotides agree with TRBD1. CDR1 is MNHEY, CDR2 SMNVEV, per germline (reference sequence). The V gene end was trimmed by 1 base and the J gene end by 1 base; junction bases not matched to a gene: 3. This CDR3 region has 15 residues. CDR3 bases: TGTGCCAGCAGTTTATTCACAGGGGCGAACACTGAAGCTTTCTTT. This translates into CASSLFTGANTEAFF.

J is TRBJ2-5 and V is TRBV27; 7 bases are a match to TRBD2. Germline lookup yields CDR1 MNHEY and CDR2 SMNVEV (reference sequence). V lost 6 bases and J lost 4; bases outside the gene matches: 5. The length of the CDR3 is 13 residues. The CDR3 DNA reads as TGTGCCAGCAGAAGAACGGGGGGAGAGACCCAGTACTTC. This sequence encodes CASRRTGGETQYF.

The rearrangement links TRBV27 to TRBJ2-7; TRBD1 aligns across 8 bases. Germline CDR1 MNHEY, CDR2 SMNVEV (reference sequence). This CDR3 has 14 residues. The ends lost 3 bases at V and 7 bases at J; junction bases unmatched: 8. CDR3 nucleotide sequence: TGTGCCAGCAGTTTGTCAGGGGGCTCTTGGGAGCAGTACTTC. Translating gives CASSLSGGSWEQYF.

The gene calls are TRBV7-6 and TRBJ2-7, with 11 bases fitting TRBD2. CDR3 length: 15 amino acids. V lost 5 bases and J lost 4; bases outside the gene matches: 7. Germline CDR1 is SGHVS and CDR2 is FNYEAQ. In DNA form, the CDR3 reads TGTGCCAGCAGCCCCCAGGTAGCGGGAGGGTACGAGCAGTACTTC. The encoded protein is CASSPQVAGGYEQYF. The full variable domain, rest sourced from reference TRBV7-6 and TRBJ2-7, is GAGVSQSPRYKVTKRGQDVALRCDPISGHVSLYWYRQALGQGPEFLTYFNYEAQQDKSGLPNDRFSAERPEGSISTLTIQRTEQRDSAMYRCASSPQVAGGYEQYFGPGTRLTVT.

The chain is built from TRBV9 and TRBJ2-7; a possible D gene is TRBD2 (5 bases). CDR3 size: 13 residues. Per germline, CDR1 SGDLS and CDR2 YYNGEE. Trimming pared 5 bases from V and 7 bases from J, leaving 16 bases between. The CDR3 nucleotides are TGTGCCAGCAGTGAACTGAATCGGGGAGAGCAGTACTTC. Its translation is CASSELNRGEQYF.

The gene calls are TRBV12-5 and TRBJ2-1; 7 positions match TRBD1. The CDR3 consists of 14 residues. Germline trimming cut 7 bases from V and 7 bases from J; bases unmatched to any gene: 10. Germline CDR1 LGHNT, CDR2 FRNRAP. CDR3 protein: CASALDRVGNEQFF. In nucleotides, the CDR3 is TGTGCTAGTGCCCTCGACAGGGTCGGAAATGAGCAGTTCTTC.

The genes are TRBV19 and TRBJ2-3; tentatively, D is TRBD2 (5 bases). Per the germline V gene, CDR1 is LNHDA and CDR2 is SQIVND (reference sequence). Deletions cut 5 bases from V and 1 base from J, with 10 bases between. The CDR3 is 14 amino acids. CDR3 in amino acids: CASSSSGRTDTQYF. CDR3 nucleotide sequence: TGTGCCAGTAGTTCGAGCGGCCGCACAGATACGCAGTATTTT. Using reference TRBV19 and TRBJ2-3 for the parts outside the CDR3, the full variable domain is DGGITQSPKYLFRKEGQNVTLSCEQNLNHDAMYWYRQDPGQGLRLIYYSQIVNDFQKGDIAEGYSVSREKKESFPLTVTSAQKNPTAFYLCASSSSGRTDTQYFGPGTRLTVL.

The table lists this clone with a count of one. The chain has TRBV30 and TRBJ1-3, with D maybe TRBD1 (5 bases). Trimming took 2 bases from V and 3 from J, leaving 8 bases between them. This CDR3 comprises 13 residues. Germline V gene lookup returns CDR1 GTSNPN and CDR2 SVGIG (reference sequence). In DNA, the CDR3 is TGTGCCTGGAGTCGGGGGGGTGGAAACACCATATATTTT. Translated, it gives CAWSRGGGNTIYF.

The rearrangement links TRBV6-4 to TRBJ2-1; TRBD2 matches at 10 bases. This CDR3 contains 14 residues. V trimming: 7 bases; J trimming: 9 bases; junction bases outside the gene matches: 9. Germline values: CDR1 MRHNA, CDR2 SNTAGT. The CDR3 reads CASTILAGEGEQFF. The CDR3 region has the DNA TGTGCCAGCACGATTCTAGCGGGAGAAGGTGAGCAGTTCTTC.

J is TRBJ2-5 and V is TRBV24-1; D call uncertain. V was trimmed by 1 base and J by 3 bases, leaving 2 bases between them. This CDR3 spans 12 amino acids. The germline V gene has CDR1 KGHDR and CDR2 SFDVKD. The CDR3 protein is CATSDFKETQYF. CDR3 DNA: TGTGCCACCAGTGATTTTAAAGAGACCCAGTACTTC.

This clone was observed once. The gene calls are TRBV5-4 and TRBJ1-5; 8 positions match TRBD1. The ends lost 1 base at V and 4 bases at J; junction bases unmatched: 4. The germline V gene has CDR1 SGHNT and CDR2 YYREEE (reference sequence). CDR3 length equals 15 residues. Here the CDR3 reads CASSLTGGGNQPQHF. Here the CDR3 DNA reads TGTGCCAGCAGCTTGACAGGGGGTGGGAATCAGCCCCAGCATTTT.

The chain is built from TRBV10-3 and TRBJ1-2; a weak D match, TRBD1 (6 bases). Germline loops: CDR1 ENHRY, CDR2 SYGVKD. This CDR3 region has 13 residues. V lost 4 bases and J lost 4, with 10 bases in between. As DNA, the CDR3 is TGTGCCATCAGTGGGGGGCAGGCCTATGGCTACACCTTC. It is translated as CAISGGQAYGYTF.

The V and J genes are TRBV11-2 and TRBJ2-7; TRBD1 matches at 7 bases. The CDR3 is 16 residues long. The V gene end was trimmed by 1 base and the J gene end by 3 bases; junction bases not matched to a gene: 9. In germline, CDR1 is SGHAT, CDR2 FQNNGV. In nucleotides, the CDR3 is TGTGCCAGCAGCTTAGCTGTAGGGGGCGGACACTACGAGCAGTACTTC. Translating it yields CASSLAVGGGHYEQYF.

V usage is TRBV5-6 and J usage is TRBJ2-7, with a possible D match to TRBD2 (5 bases). The CDR3 contains 12 residues. Per the germline V gene, CDR1 is SGHDT and CDR2 is YYEEEE. Trimming took 4 bases from V and 5 from J, leaving 10 bases between them. CDR3 region: CASSIEGDEQYF. The CDR3 coding sequence is TGTGCCAGCAGCATCGAGGGCGACGAGCAGTACTTC.

This rearrangement joins TRBV28 to TRBJ1-1, with D maybe TRBD1 (5 bases). The CDR3 contains 13 residues. The germline V and J ends were trimmed by 7 bases and 8 bases, with 17 bases remaining between them. Germline V gives CDR1 MDHEN, CDR2 SYDVKM. The CDR3 loop reads CASTFDPDIEAFF. CDR3 nucleotides: TGTGCCAGCACCTTTGATCCGGACATCGAAGCTTTCTTT.

The gene calls are TRBV6-6 and TRBJ1-4; D gene unclear. Germline V gene sequence: CDR1 MNHNY, CDR2 SVGAGI (reference sequence). The V end lost 6 bases, the J end lost 8 bases, and 16 bases lay between the germline ends. CDR3 length: 14 residues. For the CDR3, the DNA is TGTGCCAGCAGAACCCCCCGAACCGAGGAAAAACTGTTTTTT. This encodes CASRTPRTEEKLFF.

The CDR3 nucleotides are TGTGCCAGCAGCGTAGTACAGGATAACACTGAAGCTTTCTTT. It yields the protein CASSVVQDNTEAFF. V is TRBV9 and J is TRBJ1-1; a weak D match, TRBD1 (5 bases). Trimming took 0 bases from V and 2 from J, leaving 8 bases between them. This CDR3 is 14 amino acids long. CDR1 is SGDLS and CDR2 is YYNGEE in the germline V gene.

V is TRBV24-1 and J is TRBJ2-1; perhaps TRBD1 as D (5 bases). V was pared by 3 bases and J by 1 base, with 9 bases between. Germline V gives CDR1 KGHDR, CDR2 SFDVKD. The length of the CDR3 is 15 residues. The CDR3 nucleotides are TGTGCCACCAGTGATCCGGACACATCCTACAATGAGCAGTTCTTC. Translation gives CATSDPDTSYNEQFF.

The chain has TRBV19 and TRBJ2-3; D is perhaps TRBD1 (5 bases). V dropped 6 bases and J dropped 2 bases, with 18 bases sitting between them. The CDR3 runs 16 residues. Germline CDR1 and CDR2: LNHDA and SQIVND (reference sequence). The CDR3 spells CASSPSRAKATDTQYF. CDR3 nucleotides: TGTGCCAGTAGCCCGAGCAGGGCGAAGGCCACAGATACGCAGTATTTT. Based on the CDR3 plus reference TRBV19 and TRBJ2-3, the full variable domain is DGGITQSPKYLFRKEGQNVTLSCEQNLNHDAMYWYRQDPGQGLRLIYYSQIVNDFQKGDIAEGYSVSREKKESFPLTVTSAQKNPTAFYLCASSPSRAKATDTQYFGPGTRLTVL.

The rearrangement links TRBV6-5 to TRBJ1-4; TRBD1 might be the D (6 bases). This CDR3 is built from 14 residues. The germline V and J ends were trimmed by 4 bases and 8 bases, with 14 bases remaining between them. CDR1 and CDR2 (germline): MNHEY, SVGAGI. The CDR3 spells CASSFRGRGEKLFF. The CDR3 bases are TGTGCCAGCAGTTTCAGGGGACGGGGCGAAAAACTGTTTTTT.

The rearrangement uses TRBV13 and TRBJ1-1, with 8 bases aligning to TRBD1. The CDR3 is made up of 17 amino acids. V lost 0 bases to trimming and J lost 1 base; unmatched junction nucleotides: 7. Germline CDR1 and CDR2: PRHDT and FYEKMQ (reference sequence). Written as DNA, the CDR3 is TGTGCCAGCAGCTTAGGTGGGCAGGGGGCGACGAACACTGAAGCTTTCTTT. Amino acids: CASSLGGQGATNTEAFF.

This chain links TRBV27 with TRBJ2-1; 9 nucleotides line up with TRBD2. J was trimmed by 0 bases and V by 5 bases; bases with no gene match: 14. This CDR3 has 19 residues. Germline CDR1 MNHEY, CDR2 SMNVEV (reference sequence). The CDR3 DNA reads as TGTGCCAGCAGTCCCTACCCCTTGAGCGGGAGGAGCTCCTACAATGAGCAGTTCTTC. Protein: CASSPYPLSGRSSYNEQFF.